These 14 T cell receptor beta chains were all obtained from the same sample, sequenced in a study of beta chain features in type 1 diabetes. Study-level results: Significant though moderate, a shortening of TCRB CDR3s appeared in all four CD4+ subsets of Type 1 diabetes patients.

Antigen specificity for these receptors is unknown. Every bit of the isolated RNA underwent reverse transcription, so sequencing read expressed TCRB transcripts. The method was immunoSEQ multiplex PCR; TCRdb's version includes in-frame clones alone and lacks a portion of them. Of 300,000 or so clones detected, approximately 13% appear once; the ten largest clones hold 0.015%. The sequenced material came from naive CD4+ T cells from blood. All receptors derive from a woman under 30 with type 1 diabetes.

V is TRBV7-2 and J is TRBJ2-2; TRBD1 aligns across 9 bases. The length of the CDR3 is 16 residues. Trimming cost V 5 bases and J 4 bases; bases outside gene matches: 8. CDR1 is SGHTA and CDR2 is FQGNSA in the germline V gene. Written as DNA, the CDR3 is TGTGCCAGCAGCCGCCTACAGGGGGCGAGCACCGGGGAGCTGTTTTTT. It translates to CASSRLQGASTGELFF. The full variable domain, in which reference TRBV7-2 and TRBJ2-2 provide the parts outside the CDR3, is GAGVSQSPSNKVTEKGKDVELRCDPISGHTALYWYRQSLGQGLEFLIYFQGNSAPDKSGLPSDRFSAERTGGSVSTLTIQRTQQEDSAVYLCASSRLQGASTGELFFGEGSRLTVL.

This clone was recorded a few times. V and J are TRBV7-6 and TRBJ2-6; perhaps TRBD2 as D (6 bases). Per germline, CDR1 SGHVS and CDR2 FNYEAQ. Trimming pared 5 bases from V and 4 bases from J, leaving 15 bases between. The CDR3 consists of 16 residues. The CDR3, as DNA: TGTGCCAGCAGCCTACAAGGAGGGCAGGGGGCCAACGTCCTGACTTTC. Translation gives CASSLQGGQGANVLTF. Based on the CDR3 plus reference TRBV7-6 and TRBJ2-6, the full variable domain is GAGVSQSPRYKVTKRGQDVALRCDPISGHVSLYWYRQALGQGPEFLTYFNYEAQQDKSGLPNDRFSAERPEGSISTLTIQRTEQRDSAMYRCASSLQGGQGANVLTFGAGSRLTVL.

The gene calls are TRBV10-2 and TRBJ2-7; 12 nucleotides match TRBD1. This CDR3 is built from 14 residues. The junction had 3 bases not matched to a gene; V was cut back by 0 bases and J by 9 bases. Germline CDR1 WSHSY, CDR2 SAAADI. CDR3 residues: CASSESGQGARQYF. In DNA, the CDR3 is TGCGCCAGCAGTGAGTCGGGACAGGGGGCAAGGCAGTACTTC.

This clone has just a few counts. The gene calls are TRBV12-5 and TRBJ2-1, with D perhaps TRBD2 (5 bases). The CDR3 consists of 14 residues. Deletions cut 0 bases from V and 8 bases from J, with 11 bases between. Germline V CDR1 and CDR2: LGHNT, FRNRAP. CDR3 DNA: TGTGCTAGTGGTTTGGTAGGGAGCCCTGATGAGCAGTTCTTC. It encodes CASGLVGSPDEQFF. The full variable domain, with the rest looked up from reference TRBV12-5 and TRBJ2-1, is DARVTQTPRHKVTEMGQEVTMRCQPILGHNTVFWYRQTMMQGLELLAYFRNRAPLDDSGMPKDRFSAEMPDATLATLKIQPSEPRDSAVYFCASGLVGSPDEQFFGPGTRLTVL.

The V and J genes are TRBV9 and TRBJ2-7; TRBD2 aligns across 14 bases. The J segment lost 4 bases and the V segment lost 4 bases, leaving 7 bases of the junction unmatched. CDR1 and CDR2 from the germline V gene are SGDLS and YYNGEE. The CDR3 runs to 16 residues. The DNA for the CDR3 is TGTGCCAGCAGCCCAGGGACTAGCGGGAGATTGTACGAGCAGTACTTC. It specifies CASSPGTSGRLYEQYF.

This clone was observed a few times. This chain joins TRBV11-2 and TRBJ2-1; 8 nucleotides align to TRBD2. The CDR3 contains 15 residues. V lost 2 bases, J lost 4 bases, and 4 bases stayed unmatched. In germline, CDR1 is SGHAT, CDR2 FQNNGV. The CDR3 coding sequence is TGTGCCAGCAGCTTAAAGCGGGAGAAGTACAATGAGCAGTTCTTC. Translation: CASSLKREKYNEQFF.

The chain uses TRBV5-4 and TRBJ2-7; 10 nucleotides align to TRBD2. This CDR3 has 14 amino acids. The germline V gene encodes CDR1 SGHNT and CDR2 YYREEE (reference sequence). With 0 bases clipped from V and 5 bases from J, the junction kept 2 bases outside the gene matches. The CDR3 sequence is CASSLASGSDEQYF. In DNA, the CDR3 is TGTGCCAGCAGCTTGGCTAGCGGGAGTGACGAGCAGTACTTC.

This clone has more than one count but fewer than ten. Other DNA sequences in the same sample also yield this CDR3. CDR3 sequence: CASSLASLNTEAFF. For the CDR3, the DNA is TGTGCCAGCAGCCTGGCGTCCCTGAACACTGAAGCTTTCTTT. This chain connects TRBV5-6 to TRBJ1-1; no clear D. The V end was cut by 4 bases, the J end by 0 bases, with 10 bases between. CDR3 size: 14 residues. Germline CDR1 and CDR2: SGHDT and YYEEEE.

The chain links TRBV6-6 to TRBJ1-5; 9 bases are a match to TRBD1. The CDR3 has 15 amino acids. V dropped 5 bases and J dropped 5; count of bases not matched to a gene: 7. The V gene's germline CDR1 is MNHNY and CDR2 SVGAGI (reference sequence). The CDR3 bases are TGTGCCAGCAGTCCTGGGACAGGGAGCGATCAGCCCCAGCATTTT. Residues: CASSPGTGSDQPQHF.

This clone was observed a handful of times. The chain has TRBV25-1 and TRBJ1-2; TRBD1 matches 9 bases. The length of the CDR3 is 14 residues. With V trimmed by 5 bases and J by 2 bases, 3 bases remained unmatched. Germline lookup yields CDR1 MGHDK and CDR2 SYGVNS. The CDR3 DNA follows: TGTGCCAGCAGTCTACAGGGGGCGAACTATGGCTACACCTTC. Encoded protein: CASSLQGANYGYTF.

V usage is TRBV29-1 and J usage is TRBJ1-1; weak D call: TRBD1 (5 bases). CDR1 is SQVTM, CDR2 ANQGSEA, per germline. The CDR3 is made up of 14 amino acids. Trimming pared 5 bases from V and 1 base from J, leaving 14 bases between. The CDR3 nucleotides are TGCAGCGTTTGCCCCAGGGCCCAGAACACTGAAGCTTTCTTT. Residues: CSVCPRAQNTEAFF.

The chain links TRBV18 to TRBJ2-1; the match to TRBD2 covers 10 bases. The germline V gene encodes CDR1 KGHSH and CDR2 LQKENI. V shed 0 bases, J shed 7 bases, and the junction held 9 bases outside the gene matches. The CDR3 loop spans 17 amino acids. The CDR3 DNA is TGTGCCAGCTCACCACCCGGGAGTAGCGGGAGGTCGAATGAGCAGTTCTTC. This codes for CASSPPGSSGRSNEQFF.

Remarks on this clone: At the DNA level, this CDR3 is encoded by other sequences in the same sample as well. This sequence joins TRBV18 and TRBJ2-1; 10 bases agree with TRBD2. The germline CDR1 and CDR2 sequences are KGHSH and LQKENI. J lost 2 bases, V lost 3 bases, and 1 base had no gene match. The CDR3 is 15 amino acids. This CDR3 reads CASSPTSGPYNEQFF. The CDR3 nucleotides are TGTGCCAGCTCACCGACTAGCGGGCCCTACAATGAGCAGTTCTTC.

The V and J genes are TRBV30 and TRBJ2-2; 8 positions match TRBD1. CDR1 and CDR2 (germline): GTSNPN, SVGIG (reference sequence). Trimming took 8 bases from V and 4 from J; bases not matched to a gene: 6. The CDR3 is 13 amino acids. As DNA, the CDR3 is TGTGCCCGTAGACAGGGGAGCACCGGGGAGCTGTTTTTT. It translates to CARRQGSTGELFF.